One T cell receptor beta chain is described in this entry. Profiled with immunoSEQ multiplex PCR; TCRdb holds only in-frame clones, not every one. This repertoire shows approximately 150,000 clones, around nine tenths found once; its top ten account for about 1.6%. The data were obtained in a study of T cell responses to AZD1222 COVID-19 vaccine. Trimming stripped 2 bases from V and 0 bases from J, with 8 bases between. The CDR3 runs to 14 residues. Looked up from germline, CDR1 is SGHKS and CDR2 is YYEKEE (reference sequence). The chain joins TRBV5-5 to TRBJ1-1; no clear D gene. This material consisted of peripheral blood, taken on day 0 of AZD1222 vaccination. This clonotype was sampled from an adult in good health. DNA for the CDR3: TGTGCCAGCAGCTTAGAGACTGTGAACACTGAAGCTTTCTTT. Amino acid sequence: CASSLETVNTEAFF.